This T cell receptor (beta chain) was profiled in a study of blood T cell repertoires in COVID-19. At the level of the study: From T cells, B-cell-depleted T cells, or PBMCs came the material, which was cDNA or gDNA.

The authors' processing: The authors estimated nucleated cell counts from reference gene primer amplification. Profiling relied on immunoSEQ multiplex PCR, and the TCRdb table lists in-frame clones only, not all of them. Clonal size and the V and J genes are those of that table, whereas D and trimming came from the DNA. The sample has over 250,000 clones; about four fifths are singletons. The germline V gene has CDR1 SEHNR and CDR2 FQNEAQ (reference sequence). The CDR3 extends over 14 amino acids. Trimming removed 5 bases from V and 3 bases from J; junction bases left unmatched: 7. V and J are TRBV7-9 and TRBJ2-7; 7 bases match TRBD1. The sequenced material came from PBMCs or T cells enriched from blood (not recorded which). The clonotype originates from a man aged 40-50 years who had been exposed to COVID-19. In DNA form, the CDR3 reads TGTGCCAGCAGCCCAGGGACAGTAAGCTACGAGCAGTACTTC. Its protein is CASSPGTVSYEQYF. The full variable domain, in which reference TRBV7-9 and TRBJ2-7 provide the parts outside the CDR3, is DTGVSQNPRHKITKRGQNVTFRCDPISEHNRLYWYRQTLGQGPEFLTYFQNEAQLEKSRLLSDRFSAERPKGSFSTLEIQRTEQGDSAMYLCASSPGTVSYEQYFGPGTRLTVT.